Below are 30 T cell receptor beta chains sequenced from a single sample in a study of response to subunit inactivated influenza vaccine. TCRdb passed the RT-PCR reads through MiXCR, listing each CDR3 protein once. In the table there are approximately 290,000 distinct CDR3 sequences, 20% to 25% of which are singletons. The specimen comprised PBMCs from blood, sampled around 22 months after vaccination. All receptors derive from a man aged 45-69 years who received an inactivated influenza vaccine.

The gene calls are TRBV29-1 and TRBJ2-1; D not certain. Germline CDR1 SQVTM, CDR2 ANQGSEA. This CDR3 contains 13 residues. Deletions cut 3 bases from V and 2 bases from J, with 8 bases between. The CDR3 coding sequence is TGCAGCGTTGAGTCCCCGACCTACAATGAGCAGTTCTTC. This gives the protein CSVESPTYNEQFF.

The gene calls are TRBV4-1 and TRBJ2-7, with D perhaps TRBD2 (6 bases). Germline values: CDR1 MGHRA, CDR2 YSYEKL. Trimming cost V 1 base and J 5 bases, with 12 bases left between them. The CDR3 runs 14 residues. The DNA of the CDR3 is TGCGCCAGCAGCCAAGTTCTCGGGAGAGACGAGCAGTACTTC. Translated, it gives CASSQVLGRDEQYF.

This clonotype was recorded a few times. The chain couples TRBV6-1 to TRBJ1-2, with 8 bases identical to TRBD1. The germline V gene encodes CDR1 MNHNS and CDR2 SASEGT. The trim removed 6 bases at V and 4 bases at J, leaving 10 bases unmatched. The CDR3 loop spans 15 amino acids. The CDR3, as DNA: TGTGCCAGCAGAATAACTCAGGGGGCAAGCTATGGCTACACCTTC. This sequence encodes CASRITQGASYGYTF.

The V gene is TRBV6-5, the J gene TRBJ2-5; D uncertain. Germline loops: CDR1 MNHEY, CDR2 SVGAGI. The V end was cut by 0 bases, the J end by 2 bases, with 13 bases between. This CDR3 is built from 16 residues. This CDR3 reads CASSYSMAAAQETQYF. CDR3 DNA sequence: TGTGCCAGCAGTTACTCGATGGCGGCAGCACAAGAGACCCAGTACTTC.

This clonotype was counted a few times. The genes are TRBV5-1 and TRBJ1-1, with D uncertain. V lost 4 bases and J 1 base, leaving 8 bases between the germline ends. Germline CDR1 SGHRS, CDR2 YFSETQ. The CDR3 has 13 residues. CDR3 bases: TGCGCCAGCAGCGTCCAACCGAACACTGAAGCTTTCTTT. Its protein is CASSVQPNTEAFF. The complete variable domain, with remaining parts taken from reference TRBV5-1 and TRBJ1-1, reads KAGVTQTPRYLIKTRGQQVTLSCSPISGHRSVSWYQQTPGQGLQFLFEYFSETQRNKGNFPGRFSGRQFSNSRSEMNVSTLELGDSALYLCASSVQPNTEAFFGQGTRLTVV.

This clonotype was seen a handful of times. The chain joins TRBV12-3 or TRBV12-4 to TRBJ2-1, with a tentative D call TRBD2 (6 bases). The CDR3 extends over 12 amino acids. V lost 3 bases, J lost 12 bases, and 12 bases lay in between. CDR3 loop: CASSLSSVWQFF. CDR3 sequence (DNA): TGTGCCAGCAGTTTGTCTAGCGTATGGCAGTTCTTC.

V and J are TRBV7-9 and TRBJ2-1, with 9 bases aligning to TRBD2. Germline-derived CDR1 and CDR2 are SEHNR and FQNEAQ (reference sequence). The CDR3 is 16 residues long. Trimming removed 6 bases from V and 5 bases from J; junction bases left unmatched: 11. CDR3 sequence reads: CASRHLKRGVDNEQFF. In nucleotides, the CDR3 is TGTGCCAGCAGGCATCTTAAGCGGGGGGTAGACAATGAGCAGTTCTTC.

The chain joins TRBV12-3 or TRBV12-4 to TRBJ1-2, with D perhaps TRBD1 (6 bases). With 8 bases removed from V and 4 bases from J, the gap between germline ends came to 20 bases. The CDR3 sequence is 15 residues long. CDR3 DNA sequence: TGTGCCAGCCACCCGAGGAGGCAGGGGAGCTATGGCTACACCTTC. This codes for CASHPRRQGSYGYTF.

This clonotype turned up a few times. This chain links TRBV6-5 with TRBJ1-2; D not resolved. With 3 bases removed from V and 4 bases from J, the gap between germline ends came to 12 bases. Germline loops: CDR1 MNHEY, CDR2 SVGAGI. This CDR3 region has 14 residues. The CDR3 reads CASSYYMGGYGYTF. DNA of the CDR3: TGTGCCAGCAGTTATTACATGGGCGGCTATGGCTACACCTTC.

CDR3 region: CSARGRGVTVEQFF. DNA for the CDR3: TGCAGTGCTAGAGGCCGGGGCGTCACGGTTGAGCAGTTCTTC. The V call is TRBV20-1, the J call TRBJ2-1; tentatively, D is TRBD1 or TRBD2 (5 bases each). V gave up 1 base and J gave up 9 bases, with 16 bases separating them. This CDR3 region has 14 residues. Germline-derived CDR1 and CDR2 are DFQATT and SNEGSKA (reference sequence).

This clonotype was counted only a few times. The gene calls are TRBV23-1 and TRBJ1-5; possible D gene TRBD1, 6 bases. TRBV23-1 is classed as an ORF, of uncertain function. The CDR3 runs to 15 residues. The V and J ends lost 0 bases and 2 bases respectively, with 8 bases between them. This CDR3 is CASSQSTGCNQPQHF. DNA for the CDR3: TGCGCCAGCAGTCAATCGACAGGCTGCAATCAGCCCCAGCATTTT.

CDR3 DNA sequence: TGCGCCAGCAGCCAACGGACAGGCCATGGCTACACCTTC. Its protein product is CASSQRTGHGYTF. The gene calls are TRBV4-1 and TRBJ1-2; TRBD1 matches 7 bases. CDR1 and CDR2 from the germline V gene are MGHRA and YSYEKL. J was trimmed by 6 bases and V by 2 bases; bases with no gene match: 3. The CDR3 contains 13 residues.

There are a few counts of this clonotype. CDR3 bases: TGTGCCAGCAGCATGAGCCCGGGACAGGGGTATGGGCTGCGTGAGCAGTTCTTC. Its protein is CASSMSPGQGYGLREQFF. The genes are TRBV11-1 and TRBJ2-1, with TRBD1 matching 10 bases. Germline assignment: CDR1 SGHAT and CDR2 FQDESV (reference sequence). This CDR3 spans 18 amino acids. V gave up 5 bases and J gave up 9 bases; unmatched junction bases: 19.

The chain links TRBV21-1 to TRBJ2-5; the table assigns TRBD1, which was not confirmed against the DNA. TRBV21-1 is recorded as a pseudogene. The CDR3 length is 15 residues. The CDR3: CASSKTTGTQETQYF. The CDR3, as DNA: TGTGCCAGCAGCAAAACGACAGGGACCCAAGAGACCCAGTACTTC.

The V call is TRBV15, the J call TRBJ1-2, with 7 bases aligning to TRBD1. The germline gives CDR1 LNHNV, CDR2 YYDKDF (reference sequence). The CDR3 is 17 amino acids. V gave up 0 bases and J gave up 6 bases; unmatched junction bases: 13. The CDR3 sequence: CATSRDRGQGVGNGYTF. The CDR3 nucleotides are TGTGCCACCAGCAGAGATAGGGGCCAGGGGGTAGGAAATGGCTACACCTTC.

The J gene is TRBJ1-1, the V gene TRBV20-1; D unclear. The CDR3 has 14 residues. Germline-derived CDR1 and CDR2 are DFQATT and SNEGSKA (reference sequence). V dropped 6 bases and J dropped 2 bases, with 16 bases sitting between them. CDR3: CSAERPVGNTEAFF. In DNA, the CDR3 is TGCAGTGCCGAGAGACCCGTAGGTAACACTGAAGCTTTCTTT.

This clonotype was seen more than once but under ten times. This chain joins TRBV4-1 and TRBJ1-5, with D unresolved. This CDR3 is 15 amino acids long. Germline CDR1 and CDR2: MGHRA and YSYEKL. V was pared by 0 bases and J by 7 bases, with 13 bases between. CDR3 loop: CASSQDRAVGQPQHF. CDR3 bases: TGCGCCAGCAGCCAAGATCGGGCCGTCGGGCAGCCCCAGCATTTT.

V gene TRBV29-1 combines with J gene TRBJ1-2; D ambiguous. The CDR3 contains 11 residues. Germline V gene lookup returns CDR1 SQVTM and CDR2 ANQGSEA. V lost 6 bases and J 3 bases, leaving 8 bases between the germline ends. As DNA, the CDR3 is TGCAGCGTATCTAGGGACTATGGCTACACCTTC. This encodes CSVSRDYGYTF.

The chain recombines TRBV18 with TRBJ2-7, with D unresolved. V gave up 6 bases and J gave up 1 base, with 10 bases separating them. The length of the CDR3 is 13 residues. The germline gives CDR1 KGHSH, CDR2 LQKENI. The CDR3 region is CASSPGLSYEQYF. In nucleotides, the CDR3 is TGTGCCAGCTCTCCCGGCCTTTCCTACGAGCAGTACTTC.

This sequence joins TRBV18 and TRBJ1-5; 7 bases align to TRBD1. This CDR3 contains 15 residues. Germline loops: CDR1 KGHSH, CDR2 LQKENI. J lost 4 bases, V lost 4 bases, and 7 bases had no gene match. In DNA, the CDR3 is TGTGCCAGCTCACTCAACAGGGGCCAGAATCAGCCCCAGCATTTT. It specifies CASSLNRGQNQPQHF.

The V gene is TRBV7-8, the J gene TRBJ2-1, with TRBD2 matching 16 bases. CDR1 and CDR2 (germline): SGHVS, FQNEAQ. Trimming at V came to 5 bases and at J to 10 bases, leaving 8 bases not matched to a gene. The CDR3 length is 16 residues. The CDR3 protein is CASSAPGGLAGGEQFF. The CDR3 bases are TGTGCCAGCAGCGCCCCTGGGGGACTAGCGGGAGGGGAGCAGTTCTTC.

The chain links TRBV5-1 to TRBJ1-4; TRBD1 might be the D (6 bases). Germline CDR1 is SGHRS and CDR2 is YFSETQ. The CDR3 spans 17 residues. Trimming removed 4 bases at V and 0 bases at J, with 16 bases between. CDR3 loop: CASSGGPGLPTNEKLFF. CDR3 coding DNA: TGCGCCAGCAGCGGGGGGCCCGGATTACCAACTAATGAAAAACTGTTTTTT.

V usage is TRBV5-1 and J usage is TRBJ2-7; TRBD1 might be the D (6 bases). V lost 3 bases to trimming and J lost 1 base, with 11 bases between them. The CDR3 consists of 14 residues. Germline assignment: CDR1 SGHRS and CDR2 YFSETQ. The CDR3 sequence is CASSSRQASYEQYF. The CDR3 nucleotides are TGCGCCAGCAGCTCCCGACAGGCTTCCTACGAGCAGTACTTC.

In this sample, this clonotype turned up a few times. This sequence joins TRBV27 and TRBJ1-2; D not resolved. This CDR3 region has 17 residues. V lost 1 base and J 8 bases, leaving 23 bases between the germline ends. Germline CDR1 reads MNHEY; CDR2 reads SMNVEV (reference sequence). The CDR3 reads CASSLFGLSTNTLGYTF. The CDR3 region has the DNA TGTGCCAGCAGTTTATTTGGACTGTCGACTAACACCTTGGGCTACACCTTC.

This clonotype was seen a few times. The genes are TRBV5-1 and TRBJ2-5; D unclear. The length of the CDR3 is 14 residues. V lost 0 bases to trimming and J lost 2 bases, with 8 bases between them. Germline V CDR1 and CDR2: SGHRS, YFSETQ. The CDR3 protein is CASSLAVSQETQYF. The CDR3 DNA reads TGCGCCAGCAGCTTGGCAGTATCGCAAGAGACCCAGTACTTC.

J is TRBJ2-1 and V is TRBV11-2; possible D gene TRBD2, 6 bases. Germline CDR1 is SGHAT and CDR2 is FQNNGV. The CDR3 spans 15 residues. V was trimmed by 7 bases and J by 0 bases, leaving 13 bases between them. The CDR3 loop is CASNSGLYSYNEQFF. For the CDR3, the DNA is TGTGCCAGCAACTCGGGACTGTACTCCTACAATGAGCAGTTCTTC.

In DNA form, the CDR3 reads TGTGCCAGCAGCCCTCGGGCCTCTGGCTACACCTTC. Translating gives CASSPRASGYTF. The chain combines TRBV7-9 with TRBJ1-2; D is undetermined. Germline V gene lookup returns CDR1 SEHNR and CDR2 FQNEAQ (reference sequence). This CDR3 is built from 12 residues. V shed 5 bases and J shed 7 bases, with 11 bases lying between them.

The chain has TRBV5-1 and TRBJ1-2; D uncertain. The CDR3 is made up of 13 amino acids. Germline V gene data show CDR1 as SGHRS and CDR2 as YFSETQ. Trimming left V 0 bases short and J 8 bases short, with 11 bases between. CDR3 nucleotide sequence: TGCGCCAGCAGCTTGGTTCCAGAGGAGGGCTACACCTTC. Translated: CASSLVPEEGYTF. Together with reference TRBV5-1 and TRBJ1-2, the CDR3 gives the full variable domain: KAGVTQTPRYLIKTRGQQVTLSCSPISGHRSVSWYQQTPGQGLQFLFEYFSETQRNKGNFPGRFSGRQFSNSRSEMNVSTLELGDSALYLCASSLVPEEGYTFGSGTRLTVV.

This clonotype was observed a handful of times. The rearrangement links TRBV4-1 to TRBJ1-2, with 7 positions matching TRBD1. There are 11 residues in the CDR3. Germline V gene sequence: CDR1 MGHRA, CDR2 YSYEKL. V was clipped by 9 bases and J by 4 bases; unmatched bases: 2. CDR3 region: CASSGGYGYTF. The CDR3 DNA reads TGCGCCAGTTCAGGGGGCTATGGCTACACCTTC.

The chain links TRBV2 to TRBJ2-7; 9 bases line up with TRBD1. The germline V gene encodes CDR1 SNHLY and CDR2 FYNNEI. With 8 bases clipped from V and 3 bases from J, the junction kept 2 bases outside the gene matches. This CDR3 spans 12 amino acids. The CDR3 region is CASVGQGYEQYF. The CDR3 region has the DNA TGTGCCAGCGTGGGACAGGGCTACGAGCAGTACTTC.